The 29 T cell receptor beta chains reported below all come from one sample, sequenced in a study of cytomegalovirus exposure and HLA in healthy donors. PCR was performed using 60 Vbeta and 13 Jbeta primers. Only in-frame clones appear in the TCRdb table, and some are missing; sequencing was by immunoSEQ multiplex PCR. Among about 140,000 clones, roughly two thirds were seen once, and the ten largest hold over 1%. Sample: PBMCs. The receptors come from a woman between 40 and 55 years old in good health and CMV-seronegative.

V gene TRBV7-3 combines with J gene TRBJ2-1, with D possibly being TRBD2 (6 bases). With 5 bases removed from V and 10 bases from J, the gap between germline ends came to 9 bases. Per germline, CDR1 SGHTA and CDR2 FQGTGA. CDR3 size: 11 residues. DNA of the CDR3: TGTGCCAGCAGCGCCGGGGGAGAGCAGTTCTTC. The encoded protein is CASSAGGEQFF.

The rearrangement links TRBV4-1 to TRBJ2-7, with a weak D call TRBD2 (5 bases). The CDR3 consists of 14 residues. Germline CDR1 is MGHRA and CDR2 is YSYEKL. The V end was cut by 1 base, the J end by 2 bases, with 9 bases between. Here the CDR3 DNA reads TGCGCCAGCAGCCAAGTAGGAGGCGCCTACGAGCAGTACTTC. This translates into CASSQVGGAYEQYF.

This chain joins TRBV27 and TRBJ2-5, with a tentative D call TRBD2 (5 bases). The germline CDR1 and CDR2 sequences are MNHEY and SMNVEV (reference sequence). The CDR3 length is 14 residues. V lost 6 bases and J lost 2, with 13 bases in between. The CDR3 spells CASRGRLLQETQYF. Written as DNA, the CDR3 is TGTGCCAGCAGAGGCAGACTACTTCAAGAGACCCAGTACTTC.

The J gene is TRBJ2-1, the V gene TRBV18, with 11 bases matching TRBD2. The CDR3 contains 16 residues. V lost 4 bases and J lost 4; bases outside the gene matches: 6. From germline, CDR1 is KGHSH and CDR2 LQKENI. CDR3 nucleotide sequence: TGTGCCAGCTCACGGGCTAGCGGGGGGTCTTACAATGAGCAGTTCTTC. This gives the protein CASSRASGGSYNEQFF.

This chain connects TRBV7-2 to TRBJ2-1; D not certain. Per the germline V gene, CDR1 is SGHTA and CDR2 is FQGNSA. CDR3 length: 17 amino acids. Trimming removed 5 bases from V and 7 bases from J, with 24 bases in between. For the CDR3, the DNA is TGTGCCAGCAGCCCCCCGAGGCAGACCCTTCCCCAGAATGAGCAGTTCTTC. This gives the protein CASSPPRQTLPQNEQFF.

The sample holds a few counts of this clone. CDR3 coding DNA: TGTGCCAGCAGCCCCGGACTAGCAGGGAATGAGCAGTTCTTC. Translating gives CASSPGLAGNEQFF. This chain links TRBV5-4 with TRBJ2-1, with 8 bases aligning to TRBD2. The germline V gene has CDR1 SGHNT and CDR2 YYREEE (reference sequence). The CDR3 totals 14 residues. J lost 7 bases, V lost 4 bases, and 7 bases had no gene match.

V and J are TRBV15 and TRBJ1-1, with TRBD1 identical over 8 bases. V was clipped by 5 bases and J by 4 bases; unmatched bases: 3. There are 13 residues in the CDR3. Germline CDR1 reads LNHNV; CDR2 reads YYDKDF (reference sequence). This chain's CDR3 is CATSEDRVTEAFF. Written as DNA, the CDR3 is TGTGCCACCAGCGAGGACAGGGTCACTGAAGCTTTCTTT.

This clone appeared once. The chain joins TRBV5-6 to TRBJ2-5; no clear D gene. Trimming removed 1 base at V and 5 bases at J, with 12 bases between. Germline V gives CDR1 SGHDT, CDR2 YYEEEE. The CDR3 is 14 residues long. The CDR3 DNA sequence: TGTGCCAGCAGCTTGTCATACCAGTCGGAGACCCAGTACTTC. This sequence encodes CASSLSYQSETQYF.

The chain's CDR3 is CASSLRGVITEAFF. CDR3 coding DNA: TGTGCCAGCAGTTTACGGGGTGTAATCACTGAAGCTTTCTTT. The J gene is TRBJ1-1, the V gene TRBV27; unclear D gene. Deletions cut 2 bases from V and 4 bases from J, with 11 bases between. The V gene's germline CDR1 is MNHEY and CDR2 SMNVEV (reference sequence). CDR3 size: 14 residues.

Details on this clone: A junction end diverges from the germline sequence, so it may reflect a read error. The chain carries TRBV7-2 and TRBJ2-7; a weak D match, TRBD2 (5 bases). This CDR3 has 13 amino acids. In germline, CDR1 is SGHTA, CDR2 FQGNSA. Here the CDR3 reads CASSLAFTEERRF. The CDR3 coding sequence is TGTGCCAGCAGCTTAGCATTTACAGAAGAAAGGAGGTTC.

CDR3 in DNA: TGCGCCAGCAGCTTTGGGGGGGGGCGCGCGATGGTGGAGACCCAGTACTTC. Translated: CASSFGGGRAMVETQYF. This chain connects TRBV5-1 to TRBJ2-5; D is perhaps TRBD2 (7 bases). V was shortened by 2 bases and J by 5 bases, with 22 bases between the two germline ends. This CDR3 region has 17 residues. Germline CDR1 and CDR2: SGHRS and YFSETQ.

J is TRBJ2-7 and V is TRBV25-1; D is possibly TRBD1 (5 bases). Germline-derived CDR1 and CDR2 are MGHDK and SYGVNS. The CDR3 runs to 14 residues. The germline V and J ends were trimmed by 2 bases and 1 base, with 9 bases remaining between them. The CDR3 sequence: CASSELDKSYEQYF. The DNA of the CDR3 is TGTGCCAGCAGTGAACTGGACAAATCCTACGAGCAGTACTTC.

J is TRBJ2-5 and V is TRBV4-2; 12 bases are a match to TRBD2. The CDR3 sequence is 17 residues long. V trimming: 2 bases; J trimming: 4 bases; junction bases outside the gene matches: 8. Germline assignment: CDR1 LGHNA and CDR2 YNFKEQ. CDR3: CASSQRTSGVTGETQYF. CDR3 coding DNA: TGTGCCAGCAGCCAAAGGACTAGCGGGGTCACGGGAGAGACCCAGTACTTC.

V usage is TRBV4-1 and J usage is TRBJ2-1, with 12 bases lining up with TRBD2. Germline loops: CDR1 MGHRA, CDR2 YSYEKL. The CDR3 consists of 15 residues. V lost 6 bases to trimming and J lost 6 bases; unmatched junction nucleotides: 6. CDR3 amino acids: CASSLLAGGRNEQFF. DNA of the CDR3: TGCGCCAGCAGTCTTCTAGCGGGGGGGCGCAATGAGCAGTTCTTC.

As to this clone: Different DNA sequences within this sample yield the same CDR3. The CDR3 protein is CASSLRQGDTEAFF. CDR3 coding DNA: TGTGCCAGCAGCTTAAGGCAGGGGGACACTGAAGCTTTCTTT. The chain joins TRBV7-9 to TRBJ1-1; TRBD1 aligns across 7 bases. V lost 2 bases to trimming and J lost 3 bases; unmatched junction nucleotides: 3. Germline V gene data show CDR1 as SEHNR and CDR2 as FQNEAQ (reference sequence). This CDR3 has 14 amino acids.

The chain has TRBV18 and TRBJ1-1; a weak D match, TRBD1 (5 bases). Germline-derived CDR1 and CDR2 are KGHSH and LQKENI. This CDR3 has 15 amino acids. With 3 bases removed from V and 11 bases from J, the gap between germline ends came to 22 bases. For the CDR3, the DNA is TGTGCCAGCTCACCGTCGTATGGGGGGGAGAATGACGCTTTCTTT. Its protein is CASSPSYGGENDAFF.

The genes are TRBV6-4 and TRBJ2-1; 12 bases are shared with TRBD2. Germline loops: CDR1 MRHNA, CDR2 SNTAGT. The CDR3 extends over 15 amino acids. V was clipped by 5 bases and J by 4 bases; unmatched bases: 3. DNA for the CDR3: TGTGCCAGCAGTATGACTAGCGGGGGATACAATGAGCAGTTCTTC. Encoded protein: CASSMTSGGYNEQFF.

The chain links TRBV15 to TRBJ2-1, with 12 bases fitting TRBD2. The J segment lost 3 bases and the V segment lost 3 bases, leaving 6 bases of the junction unmatched. CDR1 is LNHNV and CDR2 is YYDKDF in the germline V gene (reference sequence). The CDR3 is 17 amino acids. The CDR3 sequence is CATSSQTSGGFYNEQFF. DNA of the CDR3: TGTGCCACCAGCAGCCAGACTAGCGGGGGTTTCTACAATGAGCAGTTCTTC.

This rearrangement joins TRBV25-1 to TRBJ1-2; D call uncertain. From germline, CDR1 is MGHDK and CDR2 SYGVNS. Trimming pared 4 bases from V and 5 bases from J, leaving 8 bases between. This CDR3 has 12 residues. As DNA, the CDR3 is TGTGCCAGCAGTGCACAGAGTTATGGCTACACCTTC. Translation: CASSAQSYGYTF.

This clone was observed a handful of times. Written as DNA, the CDR3 is TGTGCCAGCCTCACTGAGGGACAGAGAAATCAGCCCCAGCATTTT. Its translation is CASLTEGQRNQPQHF. V usage is TRBV28 and J usage is TRBJ1-5, with 7 bases lining up with TRBD1. Germline CDR1 is MDHEN and CDR2 is SYDVKM. There are 15 residues in the CDR3. V lost 8 bases to trimming and J lost 4 bases; unmatched junction nucleotides: 11.

The genes are TRBV5-1 and TRBJ2-3; 12 bases are shared with TRBD2. Looked up from germline, CDR1 is SGHRS and CDR2 is YFSETQ. CDR3 length equals 15 residues. Trimming took 6 bases from V and 1 from J; bases not matched to a gene: 3. DNA for the CDR3: TGCGCCAGCACTCTAGCGGGGGGGCGCACAGATACGCAGTATTTT. This encodes CASTLAGGRTDTQYF.

The V gene is TRBV19, the J gene TRBJ1-1; TRBD1 aligns across 9 bases. Germline V gives CDR1 LNHDA, CDR2 SQIVND (reference sequence). Germline trimming cut 3 bases from V and 10 bases from J; bases unmatched to any gene: 9. The CDR3 has 14 amino acids. CDR3 in DNA: TGTGCCAGTAGTATCGGAAGGGACAGGGAGGTAGCTTTCTTT. Amino acids: CASSIGRDREVAFF.

The rearrangement uses TRBV5-6 and TRBJ1-2, with D hard to call. The V gene lost 0 bases and the J gene lost 5 bases, with 14 bases spanning the gap. This CDR3 contains 15 residues. Germline V gene lookup returns CDR1 SGHDT and CDR2 YYEEEE. The CDR3 region has the DNA TGTGCCAGCAGCTTGGTTGAAAGGAGTTTTTATGGCTACACCTTC. Its protein product is CASSLVERSFYGYTF. Full variable domain (missing parts from reference TRBV5-6 and TRBJ1-2): DAGVTQSPTHLIKTRGQQVTLRCSPKSGHDTVSWYQQALGQGPQFIFQYYEEEERQRGNFPDRFSGHQFPNYSSELNVNALLLGDSALYLCASSLVERSFYGYTFGSGTRLTVV.

The rearrangement uses TRBV18 and TRBJ2-5, with 11 bases identical to TRBD1. Germline V lookup: CDR1 KGHSH, CDR2 LQKENI. The ends lost 4 bases at V and 1 base at J; junction bases unmatched: 2. CDR3 length equals 15 residues. CDR3 coding DNA: TGTGCCAGCTCACGGGGACAGGGGGGCCAAGAGACCCAGTACTTC. It codes for CASSRGQGGQETQYF.

V usage is TRBV9 and J usage is TRBJ2-2; no firm D call. The V end was cut by 0 bases, the J end by 3 bases, with 6 bases between. Germline lookup yields CDR1 SGDLS and CDR2 YYNGEE. This CDR3 contains 14 residues. The CDR3: CASSVVVHTGELFF. In DNA, the CDR3 is TGTGCCAGCAGCGTAGTAGTCCACACCGGGGAGCTGTTTTTT.

In the case of this clone: The junction departs from the called germline gene at one end, perhaps through a read error. V is TRBV7-9 and J is TRBJ1-1, with D unresolved. Germline V CDR1 and CDR2: SEHNR, FQNEAQ (reference sequence). The CDR3 has 15 amino acids. The CDR3 reads CSSSLATGVGTEAFF. Written as DNA, the CDR3 is TGTTCCAGCAGCTTAGCAACCGGGGTAGGGACTGAAGCTTTCTTT.

This sequence joins TRBV4-2 and TRBJ1-2; D ambiguous. The CDR3 runs to 14 residues. The V and J ends lost 3 bases and 1 base respectively, with 9 bases between them. CDR1 is LGHNA, CDR2 YNFKEQ, per germline. The CDR3 region has the DNA TGTGCCAGCAGCCAGGAGGGTGGTAACTATGGCTACACCTTC. Amino acids: CASSQEGGNYGYTF.

This rearrangement joins TRBV28 to TRBJ1-2; the match to TRBD1 covers 11 bases. Unmatched junction bases numbered 10, after V lost 6 bases and J lost 7 bases. CDR1 and CDR2 (germline): MDHEN, SYDVKM. The CDR3 sequence is 15 residues long. CDR3 loop: CASSSVGTGGAGYTF. The CDR3, as DNA: TGTGCCAGCAGCTCGGTCGGGACAGGGGGGGCTGGCTACACCTTC.

This clone showed up just once. The J gene is TRBJ1-6, the V gene TRBV7-8; TRBD1 might be the D (6 bases). The CDR3 loop spans 17 amino acids. V lost 5 bases, J lost 0 bases, and 14 bases lay in between. CDR1 and CDR2 (germline): SGHVS, FQNEAQ. CDR3 nucleotides: TGTGCCAGCAGCCGTTACAGGGCGAGCTCCTATAATTCACCCCTCCACTTT. Its translation: CASSRYRASSYNSPLHF. The whole variable domain, remainder taken from reference TRBV7-8 and TRBJ1-6, is GAGVSQSPRYKVAKRGQDVALRCDPISGHVSLFWYQQALGQGPEFLTYFQNEAQLDKSGLPSDRFFAERPEGSVSTLKIQRTQQEDSAVYLCASSRYRASSYNSPLHFGNGTRLTVT.